Each of the 2 T cell receptor beta chains below was sequenced from the same sample in a study of Ad26.COV2.S vaccination and SARS-CoV-2 variants. Data came from immunoSEQ multiplex PCR; TCRdb stores just in-frame clones and leaves some out. The sample gives hundreds of thousands of clones, around 87% of which show up once; approximately 3.6% is in the top ten. This sample's treatment: about 20 received Ad26.COV2.S at low or high dose, single or two shots; 5 received placebo; per-sample allocation not given. Specimens were obtained on day 63 following the first vaccine or placebo injection. Sequences were derived from peripheral blood, sampled in a trial of Ad26.COV2.S vaccine versus placebo. These receptors all come from a person between 18 and 65 years old who received the Ad26.COV2.S COVID-19 vaccine or a placebo.

J is TRBJ1-1 and V is TRBV6-1; no definite D call. Between the trimmed V and J ends, which lost 0 bases and 5 bases, there was a span of 10 bases. CDR3 length: 14 amino acids. Germline CDR1 and CDR2: MNHNS and SASEGT. This CDR3 reads CASSEARPRTEAFF. CDR3 DNA: TGTGCCAGCAGTGAAGCCAGGCCAAGGACTGAAGCTTTCTTT.

V and J are TRBV5-1 and TRBJ1-1, with TRBD1 as a possible D gene (5 bases). The CDR3 length is 16 residues. V was pared by 0 bases and J by 11 bases, with 23 bases between. Germline assignment: CDR1 SGHRS and CDR2 YFSETQ. The chain's CDR3 is CASSLAVANPGEKAFF. CDR3 in DNA: TGCGCCAGCAGCTTGGCCGTCGCGAATCCGGGGGAGAAGGCTTTCTTT. The full variable domain, in which reference TRBV5-1 and TRBJ1-1 provide the parts outside the CDR3, is KAGVTQTPRYLIKTRGQQVTLSCSPISGHRSVSWYQQTPGQGLQFLFEYFSETQRNKGNFPGRFSGRQFSNSRSEMNVSTLELGDSALYLCASSLAVANPGEKAFFGQGTRLTVV.